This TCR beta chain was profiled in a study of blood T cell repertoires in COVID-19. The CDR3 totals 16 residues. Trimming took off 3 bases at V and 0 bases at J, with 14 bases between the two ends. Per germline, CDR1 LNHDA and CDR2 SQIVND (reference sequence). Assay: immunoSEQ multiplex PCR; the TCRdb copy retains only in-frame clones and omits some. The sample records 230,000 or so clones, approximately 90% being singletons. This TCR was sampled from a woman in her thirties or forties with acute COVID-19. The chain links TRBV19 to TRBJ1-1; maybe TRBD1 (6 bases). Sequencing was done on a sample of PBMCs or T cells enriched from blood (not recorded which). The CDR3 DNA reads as TGTGCCAGTAGTATGGGGATTGCAGGGGTGAACACTGAAGCTTTCTTT. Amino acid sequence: CASSMGIAGVNTEAFF.